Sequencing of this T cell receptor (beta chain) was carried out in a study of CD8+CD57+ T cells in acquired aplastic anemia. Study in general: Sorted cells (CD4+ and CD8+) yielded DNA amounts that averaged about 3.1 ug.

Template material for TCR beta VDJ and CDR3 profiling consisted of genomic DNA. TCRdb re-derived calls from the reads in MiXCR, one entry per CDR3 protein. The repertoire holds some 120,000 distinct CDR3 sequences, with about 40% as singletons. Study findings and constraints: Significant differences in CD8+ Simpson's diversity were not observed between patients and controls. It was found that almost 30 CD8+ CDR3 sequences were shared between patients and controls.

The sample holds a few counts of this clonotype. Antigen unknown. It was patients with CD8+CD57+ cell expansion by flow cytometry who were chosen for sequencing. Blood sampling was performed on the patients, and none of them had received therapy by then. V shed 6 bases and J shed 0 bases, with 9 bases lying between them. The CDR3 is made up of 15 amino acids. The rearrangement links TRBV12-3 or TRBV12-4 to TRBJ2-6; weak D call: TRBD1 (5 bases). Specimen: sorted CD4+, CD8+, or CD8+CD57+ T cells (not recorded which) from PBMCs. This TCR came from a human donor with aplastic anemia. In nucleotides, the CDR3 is TGTGCCAGCAGACTGACAGTCTCTGGGGCCAACGTCCTGACTTTC. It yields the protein CASRLTVSGANVLTF.